The sequence of this T cell receptor (beta chain) was determined in a study of CD8 T cells in ankylosing spondylitis. Many counts were recorded for this clonotype. What it binds is unknown. One entry per CDR3 protein, called by TCRdb with MiXCR from the 5' RACE reads. The data hold roughly 440,000 distinct CDR3 sequences, with 15% to 20% observed a single time. Overall study results and limits: Clones tied to disease were said to be significantly enriched in matched ankylosing spondylitis synovial fluid. A TCR beta motif of several highly homologous variants seemed to mark ankylosing spondylitis blood.

This TCR was recovered from a male donor with ankylosing spondylitis. Sequencing used blood, either unsorted or a sorted T cell fraction (not recorded which).

CDR3 loop: CATSDTSGSPYEQYF. DNA for the CDR3: TGTGCCACCAGTGATACTAGCGGGTCCCCCTACGAGCAGTACTTC. The V call is TRBV24-1, the J call TRBJ2-7, with 9 bases matching TRBD2. The junction had 4 bases not matched to a gene; V was cut back by 3 bases and J by 2 bases. CDR3 length: 15 residues. Germline CDR1 KGHDR, CDR2 SFDVKD.